The 5 T cell receptor beta chains reported below all come from one sample, sequenced in a study of CD8 T cells in Susac syndrome. An input of roughly 0.5 to 1 ug of RNA was subjected to reverse transcription using random hexamers. TCRdb reanalysed the immunoSEQ multiplex PCR reads using MiXCR and keeps one entry per CDR3 protein. Of 100,000 to 150,000 distinct CDR3 sequences listed, 90% to 95% were seen once; the top ten hold roughly 0.087%. Material: CD4+ T cells from PBMCs. These receptors all come from a human donor in good health.

This chain uses TRBV5-1 with TRBJ1-1; 11 nucleotides align to TRBD1. The CDR3 spans 13 residues. Germline V gene lookup returns CDR1 SGHRS and CDR2 YFSETQ. Trimming took 4 bases from V and 11 from J; bases not matched to a gene: 7. For the CDR3, the DNA is TGCGCCAGCAGCCAGGACAGGGGGCAGCAGGCTTTCTTT. Translation gives CASSQDRGQQAFF.

This chain uses TRBV5-4 with TRBJ2-3; tentative D call: TRBD2 (6 bases). V lost 6 bases and J 1 base, leaving 12 bases between the germline ends. The CDR3 has 14 residues. The germline gives CDR1 SGHNT, CDR2 YYREEE (reference sequence). CDR3 protein: CASTQTGGTDTQYF. The CDR3 DNA reads as TGTGCCAGCACCCAAACGGGGGGCACAGATACGCAGTATTTT.

CDR3 in amino acids: CSVVSAGGSQETQYF. CDR3 nucleotide sequence: TGCAGCGTTGTCTCAGCGGGAGGGAGCCAAGAGACCCAGTACTTC. The chain links TRBV29-1 to TRBJ2-5, with TRBD2 matching 10 bases. There are 15 residues in the CDR3. From germline, CDR1 is SQVTM and CDR2 ANQGSEA. V trimming: 4 bases; J trimming: 1 base; junction bases outside the gene matches: 6.

The chain employs TRBV29-1 and TRBJ2-6; D unresolved. The CDR3 totals 12 residues. The V end lost 5 bases, the J end lost 0 bases, and 2 bases lay between the germline ends. In germline, CDR1 is SQVTM, CDR2 ANQGSEA. The CDR3 spells CSVNSGANVLTF. The CDR3 DNA is TGCAGCGTTAACTCTGGGGCCAACGTCCTGACTTTC.

This rearrangement joins TRBV27 to TRBJ1-2, with 7 bases lining up with TRBD1. This CDR3 spans 16 amino acids. Trimming at V came to 0 bases and at J to 5 bases, leaving 9 bases not matched to a gene. Germline CDR1 is MNHEY and CDR2 is SMNVEV (reference sequence). Here the CDR3 reads CASSLSRQGPSYGYTF. CDR3 DNA: TGTGCCAGCAGTTTATCTCGACAGGGACCATCATATGGCTACACCTTC.